One T cell receptor (beta chain) is described in this entry. Profiling relied on immunoSEQ multiplex PCR, and the TCRdb table lists in-frame clones only, not all of them. The table shows about 210,000 clones, with roughly 82% occurring only once. This sample is part of a study of blood T cell repertoires in COVID-19. CDR3 length: 11 residues. V was pared by 7 bases and J by 4 bases, with 8 bases between. The germline CDR1 and CDR2 sequences are SGHRS and YFSETQ. The sequence was obtained from a woman aged 60 to 75 with COVID-19, enrolled during active disease. Specimen: peripheral blood. This rearrangement joins TRBV5-1 to TRBJ2-5, with unresolved D. This chain's CDR3 is CASRPRETQYF. CDR3 DNA sequence: TGCGCCAGCCGCCCCAGAGAGACCCAGTACTTC. Using reference TRBV5-1 and TRBJ2-5 for the parts outside the CDR3, the full variable domain is KAGVTQTPRYLIKTRGQQVTLSCSPISGHRSVSWYQQTPGQGLQFLFEYFSETQRNKGNFPGRFSGRQFSNSRSEMNVSTLELGDSALYLCASRPRETQYFGPGTRLLVL.